This is a list of T cell receptor beta chains from one sample in a study of spatial heterogeneity in lung cancer. TCRdb passed the 5' RACE reads through MiXCR, listing each CDR3 protein once. The sample lists about 45,000 distinct CDR3 sequences, approximately 10% seen once, with roughly 45% in the top ten. The material was PBMCs, obtained at surgery. Receptors were obtained from a female donor with early-stage non-small cell lung cancer. CDR3s include the opening cysteine and the closing phenylalanine or tryptophan. The D gene is left open where the match is weak. Size values are once, few and many counts, or a class for expanded clones, and some rows have none.

d_call: TRBD2; clone_size: NA; v_call: TRBV7-9; j_call: TRBJ2-5; cdr3_nt: TGTGCCAGCAGCCCGGGGACTAGCGGGGGTGTTGGAGAGACCCAGTACTTC; cdr3_aa: CASSPGTSGGVGETQYF
d_call: NA; clone_size: NA; v_call: TRBV2; j_call: TRBJ2-5; cdr3_nt: TGTGCCAGCAGCCCATCTCCGGGCGGGGAGACCCAGTACTTC; cdr3_aa: CASSPSPGGETQYF
d_call: NA; clone_size: medium-sized; v_call: TRBV15; j_call: TRBJ2-3; cdr3_nt: TGTGCCACCAGTCAGGACGGTTTCACAGATACGCAGTATTTT; cdr3_aa: CATSQDGFTDTQYF
d_call: NA; clone_size: NA; v_call: TRBV7-2; j_call: TRBJ2-3; cdr3_nt: TGTGCCAGCAGCACTGGACTGGGGCCAGATACGCAGTATTTT; cdr3_aa: CASSTGLGPDTQYF
d_call: NA; clone_size: many; v_call: TRBV4-3; j_call: TRBJ2-7; cdr3_nt: TGCGCCAGCAGCCAAGGGACTTCCTACGAGCAGTACTTC; cdr3_aa: CASSQGTSYEQYF
d_call: NA; clone_size: NA; v_call: TRBV7-9; j_call: TRBJ2-7; cdr3_nt: TGTGCCAGCAGCTTAGCCATTTACGAGCAGTACTTC; cdr3_aa: CASSLAIYEQYF
d_call: NA; clone_size: NA; v_call: TRBV6-2/TRBV6-3; j_call: TRBJ2-5; cdr3_nt: TGTGCCAGCAGTGTGGAGACTAGAAAAGAGACCCAGTACTTC; cdr3_aa: CASSVETRKETQYF
d_call: NA; clone_size: many; v_call: TRBV5-1; j_call: TRBJ2-7; cdr3_nt: TGCGCCAGCAGCTACCGACCCATCTCCTACGAGCAGTACTTC; cdr3_aa: CASSYRPISYEQYF
d_call: NA; clone_size: many; v_call: TRBV27; j_call: TRBJ1-5; cdr3_nt: TGTGCCAGCAGTCCGACAGGAGACAATCAGCCCCAGCATTTT; cdr3_aa: CASSPTGDNQPQHF
d_call: NA; clone_size: many; v_call: TRBV4-2; j_call: TRBJ1-2; cdr3_nt: TGTGCCAGCAGCCACGTCTCCCAAAAGGGAGTGGATGGCTACACCTTC; cdr3_aa: CASSHVSQKGVDGYTF
d_call: NA; clone_size: NA; v_call: TRBV5-6; j_call: TRBJ1-1; cdr3_nt: TGTGCCAGCAGCTTCGGAGGGGCGAACACTGAAGCTTTCTTT; cdr3_aa: CASSFGGANTEAFF
d_call: TRBD2; clone_size: NA; v_call: TRBV6-6; j_call: TRBJ2-2; cdr3_nt: TGTGCCAGCACCATGACTAGCGGAAACACCGGGGAGCTGTTTTTT; cdr3_aa: CASTMTSGNTGELFF
d_call: NA; clone_size: few; v_call: TRBV27; j_call: TRBJ2-5; cdr3_nt: TGTGCCAGCAGTTTGGGCCCCGCCAGAGAGACCCAGTACTTC; cdr3_aa: CASSLGPARETQYF
d_call: NA; clone_size: NA; v_call: TRBV2; j_call: TRBJ2-5; cdr3_nt: TGTGCCAGCAGACCCCTAGAAACCCAAGAGACCCAGTACTTC; cdr3_aa: CASRPLETQETQYF
d_call: NA; clone_size: few; v_call: TRBV5-6; j_call: TRBJ2-3; cdr3_nt: TGTGCCAGCAGCTTGCGGGTAACCCCAGATACGCAGTATTTT; cdr3_aa: CASSLRVTPDTQYF
d_call: NA; clone_size: few; v_call: TRBV24-1; j_call: TRBJ1-5; cdr3_nt: TGTGCCACCAGTGATTGGGATAGCAATCAGCCCCAGCATTTT; cdr3_aa: CATSDWDSNQPQHF
d_call: NA; clone_size: few; v_call: TRBV25-1; j_call: TRBJ1-6; cdr3_nt: TGTGCCACCAAGGGACTCTATAATTCACCCCTCCACTTT; cdr3_aa: CATKGLYNSPLHF
d_call: NA; clone_size: NA; v_call: TRBV7-2; j_call: TRBJ1-5; cdr3_nt: TGTGCCAGCAGCCCGGGGCATAACAATCAGCCCCAGCATTTT; cdr3_aa: CASSPGHNNQPQHF
d_call: NA; clone_size: NA; v_call: TRBV7-8; j_call: TRBJ2-7; cdr3_nt: TGTGCCAGCAGCGGACGACCTATCAGGGGAAGCCCCTACGAGCAGTACTTC; cdr3_aa: CASSGRPIRGSPYEQYF
d_call: TRBD1; clone_size: NA; v_call: TRBV11-2; j_call: TRBJ1-4; cdr3_nt: TGTGCCAGCAGCACCCCGGGACAGGGGCGTGAAAAACTGTTTTTT; cdr3_aa: CASSTPGQGREKLFF
d_call: TRBD2; clone_size: many; v_call: TRBV11-2; j_call: TRBJ2-5; cdr3_nt: TGTGCCAGCAGCCCTCAGCGGGGAAGCGAGACCCAGTACTTC; cdr3_aa: CASSPQRGSETQYF
d_call: NA; clone_size: few; v_call: TRBV6-6; j_call: TRBJ1-6; cdr3_nt: TGTGCCAGCAATTTCGGAGCGGACGACGGATCGCCCCTCCACTTT; cdr3_aa: CASNFGADDGSPLHF
d_call: NA; clone_size: many; v_call: TRBV6-2/TRBV6-3; j_call: TRBJ2-1; cdr3_nt: TGTGCCAGCAGCCGACGCGTCGGGCCCTCTTCTAGCTCCTACAATGAGCAGTTCTTC; cdr3_aa: CASSRRVGPSSSSYNEQFF
d_call: TRBD2; clone_size: few; v_call: TRBV20-1; j_call: TRBJ2-1; cdr3_nt: TGCAGTGCTAGCGGGGGGGATTTCAATGAGCAGTTCTTC; cdr3_aa: CSASGGDFNEQFF
d_call: NA; clone_size: NA; v_call: TRBV6-2/TRBV6-3; j_call: TRBJ1-1; cdr3_nt: TGTGCCAGCAGATTCAAATCGAACACTGAAGCTTTCTTT; cdr3_aa: CASRFKSNTEAFF
d_call: TRBD1; clone_size: few; v_call: TRBV28; j_call: TRBJ2-5; cdr3_nt: TGTGCCAGCAGTTTCGGACAGGGGGAAGTTGAAGAGACCCAGTACTTC; cdr3_aa: CASSFGQGEVEETQYF
d_call: NA; clone_size: NA; v_call: TRBV12-3/TRBV12-4; j_call: TRBJ2-7; cdr3_nt: TGTGCCAGCTCCAACTTAACCTACGAGCAGTACTTC; cdr3_aa: CASSNLTYEQYF
d_call: NA; clone_size: NA; v_call: TRBV7-2; j_call: TRBJ2-3; cdr3_nt: TGTGCCAGCAGCTTCAGGGAGCCCCCGGATACGCAGTATTTT; cdr3_aa: CASSFREPPDTQYF
d_call: TRBD1; clone_size: few; v_call: TRBV7-2; j_call: TRBJ2-5; cdr3_nt: TGTGCCAGCAGCTTAGGGACAGGGCTAGGACAAGAGACCCAGTACTTC; cdr3_aa: CASSLGTGLGQETQYF
d_call: NA; clone_size: few; v_call: TRBV14; j_call: TRBJ2-1; cdr3_nt: TGTGCCAGCAGCCTCGTGGGCCGAAGCTCCTACAATGAGCAGTTCTTC; cdr3_aa: CASSLVGRSSYNEQFF
d_call: TRBD1; clone_size: few; v_call: TRBV7-8; j_call: TRBJ2-7; cdr3_nt: TGTGCCAGCAGCCCTGCAAGGACAGGCTACGAGCAGTACTTC; cdr3_aa: CASSPARTGYEQYF
d_call: NA; clone_size: NA; v_call: TRBV6-5; j_call: TRBJ2-3; cdr3_nt: TGTGCCAGCAGTTACGGCACAGATACGCAGTATTTT; cdr3_aa: CASSYGTDTQYF
d_call: TRBD1; clone_size: few; v_call: TRBV4-1; j_call: TRBJ2-5; cdr3_nt: TGCGCCAGCAGCCTACAGGGGCTTCAAGAGACCCAGTACTTC; cdr3_aa: CASSLQGLQETQYF
d_call: NA; clone_size: NA; v_call: TRBV9; j_call: TRBJ1-4; cdr3_nt: TGTGCCAGCAGCGTAGAGGCACGGGGACCTAATGAAAAACTGTTTTTT; cdr3_aa: CASSVEARGPNEKLFF
d_call: NA; clone_size: few; v_call: TRBV29-1; j_call: TRBJ1-1; cdr3_nt: TGCAGCGGGGGGACCTACACTGAAGCTTTCTTT; cdr3_aa: CSGGTYTEAFF
d_call: TRBD1; clone_size: few; v_call: TRBV6-5; j_call: TRBJ1-2; cdr3_nt: TGTGCCAGCAAACAGGGGCTGGATGGCTACACCTTC; cdr3_aa: CASKQGLDGYTF
d_call: NA; clone_size: once; v_call: TRBV12-3/TRBV12-4; j_call: TRBJ2-3; cdr3_nt: TGTGCCAGCAGTCTCCGACAATCCGATACGCAGTATTTT; cdr3_aa: CASSLRQSDTQYF
d_call: NA; clone_size: many; v_call: TRBV4-1; j_call: TRBJ2-2; cdr3_nt: TGCGCCAGCAGAAGAAGCGTGGACGGCCGCGGGGAGCTGTTTTTT; cdr3_aa: CASRRSVDGRGELFF
d_call: NA; clone_size: many; v_call: TRBV2; j_call: TRBJ1-2; cdr3_nt: TGTGCCAGCAGCGACGGCAGGACCACTATCTATGGCTACACCTTC; cdr3_aa: CASSDGRTTIYGYTF
d_call: TRBD1; clone_size: few; v_call: TRBV12-3/TRBV12-4; j_call: TRBJ2-2; cdr3_nt: TGTGCCAGCAGGAGGGACAGAGACACCGGGGAGCTGTTTTTT; cdr3_aa: CASRRDRDTGELFF
d_call: NA; clone_size: few; v_call: TRBV19; j_call: TRBJ1-2; cdr3_nt: TGTGCCAGTGTCCGGACAGACAACTATGGCTACACCTTC; cdr3_aa: CASVRTDNYGYTF
d_call: NA; clone_size: many; v_call: TRBV27; j_call: TRBJ1-6; cdr3_nt: TGTGCCAGCAGTTTAGCAGCCAATTCACCCCTCCACTTT; cdr3_aa: CASSLAANSPLHF
d_call: TRBD1; clone_size: few; v_call: TRBV27; j_call: TRBJ2-7; cdr3_nt: TGTGCCAGCAGAACCGGGACAGGGACGTCCGAGCAGTACTTC; cdr3_aa: CASRTGTGTSEQYF
d_call: NA; clone_size: NA; v_call: TRBV3-1; j_call: TRBJ1-1; cdr3_nt: TGTGCCAGCAGCCCTGGGGGGTGGGGCACTGAAGCTTTCTTT; cdr3_aa: CASSPGGWGTEAFF
d_call: NA; clone_size: NA; v_call: TRBV3-1; j_call: TRBJ2-3; cdr3_nt: TGTGCCAGCAGCCAGAGACAGCTGCAGTATTTT; cdr3_aa: CASSQRQLQYF
d_call: NA; clone_size: NA; v_call: TRBV18; j_call: TRBJ2-5; cdr3_nt: TGTGCCAGCTCACGGGGGGCTCAAGAGACCCAGTACTTC; cdr3_aa: CASSRGAQETQYF
d_call: TRBD1; clone_size: NA; v_call: TRBV29-1; j_call: TRBJ2-7; cdr3_nt: TGCAGCGTTGAAGAACCCCACGGGACAGGTTCCTCCTACGAGCAGTACTTC; cdr3_aa: CSVEEPHGTGSSYEQYF